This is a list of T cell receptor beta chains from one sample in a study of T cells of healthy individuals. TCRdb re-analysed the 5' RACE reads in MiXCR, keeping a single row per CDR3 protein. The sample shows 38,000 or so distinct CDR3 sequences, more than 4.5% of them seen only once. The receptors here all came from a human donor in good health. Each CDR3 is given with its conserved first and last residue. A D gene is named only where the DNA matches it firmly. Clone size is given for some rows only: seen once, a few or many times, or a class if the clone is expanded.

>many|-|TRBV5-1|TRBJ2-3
TGCGCCAGCAGCCCTGGACAGAATCCTAATAACCCGCAGTATTTT
CASSPGQNPNNPQYF
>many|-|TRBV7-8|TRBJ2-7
TGTGCCAGCACCCGGTCGGTCGAGAGCTCCTACGAGCAGTACTTC
CASTRSVESSYEQYF
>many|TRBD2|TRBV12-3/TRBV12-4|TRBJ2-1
TGTGCCAGCAGCCTTGGGACTAGCGGGACGATGTACAATGAGCAGTTCTTC
CASSLGTSGTMYNEQFF
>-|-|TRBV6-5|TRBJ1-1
TGTGCCAGCAGCCAGGACAGCATGAACACTGAAGCTTTCTTT
CASSQDSMNTEAFF
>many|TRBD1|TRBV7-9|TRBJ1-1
TGTGCCGGAGGACAGGGGGGACAGCTACAGCAACCTGAAGCTTTCTTT
CAGGQGGQLQQPEAFF
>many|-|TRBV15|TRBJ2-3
TGTGCCACCAGCAGAGCATTAGAAACGCAGTATTTT
CATSRALETQYF
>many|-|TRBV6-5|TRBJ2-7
TGTGCCAGCAGCCGTTCCAGAGGAGGGGGGGGTTCCTACGAGCAGTACTTC
CASSRSRGGGGSYEQYF
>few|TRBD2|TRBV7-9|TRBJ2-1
TGTGCCAGCAGCAGGGGACTAGCGGGAGTCTACAATGAGCAGTTCTTC
CASSRGLAGVYNEQFF
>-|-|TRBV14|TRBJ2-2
TGTGCCAGCAGCCAAGAGACCGGGGGGCACAGCACCGGGGAGCTGTTTTTT
CASSQETGGHSTGELFF
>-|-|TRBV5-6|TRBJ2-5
TGTGCCAGCAGCGAGACCCGGTGGGAGACCCAGTACTTC
CASSETRWETQYF
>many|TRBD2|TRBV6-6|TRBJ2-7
TGTGCCAGCAGTTCCAATATAGGACTAGCGGGGGACGAGCAGTACTTC
CASSSNIGLAGDEQYF
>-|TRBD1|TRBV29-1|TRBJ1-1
TGCAGCGTTGGTGAAGGGGACAGGGGGCCAGCTTTCTTT
CSVGEGDRGPAFF
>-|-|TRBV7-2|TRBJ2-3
TGTGCCAGCAGCTTAGCCCCCGCATCAGATACGCAGTATTTT
CASSLAPASDTQYF
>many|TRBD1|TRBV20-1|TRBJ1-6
TGCAGTGCTCCCCGGGACAGGGGGGATAATTCACCCCTCCACTTT
CSAPRDRGDNSPLHF
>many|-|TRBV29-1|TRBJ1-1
TGCAGCGGGGTAGGGACCGGCACTGAAGCTTTCTTT
CSGVGTGTEAFF
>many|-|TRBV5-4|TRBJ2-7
TGTGCCAGCAGCTTAGACAGATACGAGCAGTACTTC
CASSLDRYEQYF
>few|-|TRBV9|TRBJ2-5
TGTGCCAGCAGCTTCTACTCCGGGGAGACCCAGTACTTC
CASSFYSGETQYF
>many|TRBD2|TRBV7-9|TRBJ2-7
TGTGCCAGCAGCGCCGGGACTACTACCTACGAGCAGTACTTC
CASSAGTTTYEQYF
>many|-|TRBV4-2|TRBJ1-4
TGTGCCAGCAGCCACAAACCGGGACACCAACTGTTTTTT
CASSHKPGHQLFF
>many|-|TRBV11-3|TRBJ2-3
TGTGCCAGCAGCCACGAGAGTCTGATTAGCACAGATACGCAGTATTTT
CASSHESLISTDTQYF
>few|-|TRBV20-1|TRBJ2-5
TGCAGTGCTAGAGGGCCTACACAAGAGACCCAGTACTTC
CSARGPTQETQYF
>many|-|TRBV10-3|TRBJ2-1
TGTGCCATCAGAGGTGACGCGCAGCAGTTCTTC
CAIRGDAQQFF
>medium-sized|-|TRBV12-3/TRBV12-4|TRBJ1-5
TGTGCCAGCAGCCCCCGTGGGGTAGGGTGGCAGCCCCAGCATTTT
CASSPRGVGWQPQHF
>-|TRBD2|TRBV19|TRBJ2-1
TGTGCCAGTAGTAGAGGACGGGGCGGGAGGCCGGGGAATGAGCAGTTCTTC
CASSRGRGGRPGNEQFF
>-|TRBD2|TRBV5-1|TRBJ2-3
TGCGCCAGCAGCTTGGCGGGGACTAACACAGATACGCAGTATTTT
CASSLAGTNTDTQYF
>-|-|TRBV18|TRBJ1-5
TGTGCCAGCTCACCAACCTCGGAGCAGCCCCAGCATTTT
CASSPTSEQPQHF
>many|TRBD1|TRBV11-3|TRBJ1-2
TGTGCCAGCAGCTCTCCCGGGACAGGGAGAGGCTACACCTTC
CASSSPGTGRGYTF
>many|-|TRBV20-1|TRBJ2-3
TGCAGTGCTAGTAGGGACCGTCCAGATACGCAGTATTTT
CSASRDRPDTQYF
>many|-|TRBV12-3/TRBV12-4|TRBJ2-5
TGTGCCAGCAGTTTGTCCGAGCAAGGGACCCAGTACTTC
CASSLSEQGTQYF
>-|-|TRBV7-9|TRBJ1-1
TGTGCCAGCAACCGTGGGGGAGGTGACACTGAAGCTTTCTTT
CASNRGGGDTEAFF
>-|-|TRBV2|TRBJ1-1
TGTGCCAGCAGAGTGGGGGGCGTGAACACTGAAGCTTTCTTT
CASRVGGVNTEAFF
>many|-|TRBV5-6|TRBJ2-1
TGTGCCAGCAGCCGTCGCCGATCAGATTACAATGAGCAGTTCTTC
CASSRRRSDYNEQFF
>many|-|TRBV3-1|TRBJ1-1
TGTGCCAGCAGCCAAGGCAGGACGAACACTGAAGCTTTCTTT
CASSQGRTNTEAFF
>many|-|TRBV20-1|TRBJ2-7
TGCAGTGCTAGTAATGTGCAGGGATCGAGCGAGCAGTACTTC
CSASNVQGSSEQYF
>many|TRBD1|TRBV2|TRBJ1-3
TGTGCCAGCAGAGAGGACAGGGCTCGAAACACCATATATTTT
CASREDRARNTIYF
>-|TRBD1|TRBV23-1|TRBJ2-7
TGCGACAGCAGTCTGAGGGGGCCTGCGTTCTACGAGCAGTACTTC
CDSSLRGPAFYEQYF
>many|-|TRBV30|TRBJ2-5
TGTGCCTGGAGTCTACAAGAGACCCAGTACTTC
CAWSLQETQYF
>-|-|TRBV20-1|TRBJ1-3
TGCAGTGCCCCCCAGGGATCTGGAAACACCATATATTTT
CSAPQGSGNTIYF
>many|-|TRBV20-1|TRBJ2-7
TGCAGTGCCCCAAGGGCAGGGAACGAGCAGTACTTC
CSAPRAGNEQYF
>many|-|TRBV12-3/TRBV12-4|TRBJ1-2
TGTGCCAGCATGGAGTTGGGGGACTATGGCTACACCTTC
CASMELGDYGYTF
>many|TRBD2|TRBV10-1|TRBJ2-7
TGCGCCAGCAGTGCTCAGCGGGAGGTTGCCGAGCAGTACTTC
CASSAQREVAEQYF
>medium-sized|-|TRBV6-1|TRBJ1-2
TGTGCCAGCAGTGAAGCCCAGCGGGGGGTTGGTGGCTACACCTTC
CASSEAQRGVGGYTF
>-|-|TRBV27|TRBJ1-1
TGTGCCAGCAGTTTATCAAGACAGAACACTGAAGCTTTCTTT
CASSLSRQNTEAFF
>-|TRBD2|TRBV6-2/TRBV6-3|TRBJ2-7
TGTGCCAGCAGTTACGGGATACTAGCGGGAGGAAGCGAGCAGTACTTC
CASSYGILAGGSEQYF
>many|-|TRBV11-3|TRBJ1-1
TGTGCCAGCGCAACAGGGATGAACACTGAAGCTTTCTTT
CASATGMNTEAFF
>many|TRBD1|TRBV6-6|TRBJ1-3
TGTGCCAGCAGTCCTACTCCACGGACAGGGGGTTCTTCTGGAAACACCATATATTTT
CASSPTPRTGGSSGNTIYF
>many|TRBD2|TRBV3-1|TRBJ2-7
TGTGCCAGCAGCCAAGATCTGGGACTAGCGGGAGCAGAGCAGTACTTC
CASSQDLGLAGAEQYF
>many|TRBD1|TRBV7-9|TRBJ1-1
TGTGCCAGCAGCTCCAGGACAGGGGGCGACGCTGAAGCTTTCTTT
CASSSRTGGDAEAFF
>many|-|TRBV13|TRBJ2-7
TGTGCCAGCAGCTTAAAGGGTTGGGGGACCTTCTACGAGCAGTACTTC
CASSLKGWGTFYEQYF